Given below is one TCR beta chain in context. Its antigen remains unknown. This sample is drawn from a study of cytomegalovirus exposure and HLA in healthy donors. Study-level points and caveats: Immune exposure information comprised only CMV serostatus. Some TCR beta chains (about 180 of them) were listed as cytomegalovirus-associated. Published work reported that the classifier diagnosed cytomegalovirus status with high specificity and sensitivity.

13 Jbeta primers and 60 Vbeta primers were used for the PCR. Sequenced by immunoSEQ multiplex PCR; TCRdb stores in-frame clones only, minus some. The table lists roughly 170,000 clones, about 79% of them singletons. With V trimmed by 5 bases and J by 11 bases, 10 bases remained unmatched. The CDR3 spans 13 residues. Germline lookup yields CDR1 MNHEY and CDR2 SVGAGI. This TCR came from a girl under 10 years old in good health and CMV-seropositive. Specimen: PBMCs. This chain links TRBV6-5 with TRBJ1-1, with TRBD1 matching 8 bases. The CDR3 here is CASSGPNRGGAFF. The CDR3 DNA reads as TGTGCCAGCAGTGGCCCGAACAGGGGGGGGGCTTTCTTT.